This TCR beta chain is from a study of shared clonotypes between healthy human individuals. There are 16 residues in the CDR3. The germline V gene has CDR1 SGDLS and CDR2 YYNGEE. Trimming took 4 bases from V and 8 from J, leaving 23 bases between them. Naive CD8 populations comprised CD45RO-negative cells positively selected for CCR7, excluding terminally differentiated effector memory CD45RA+ cells. Sequenced by immunoSEQ multiplex PCR; TCRdb stores in-frame clones only, minus some. The profile shows around 1.9 million clones, under 95% of them singletons. The genes are TRBV9 and TRBJ2-3, with TRBD2 as a possible D gene (6 bases). The sample taken for sequencing was naive CD8+ T cells from PBMCs. The clonotype was recovered from a man aged 18-30 years in good health. Some clones in this sample may be carry-over from other donors' samples. The CDR3 nucleotides read TGTGCCAGCAGCCCTCGAGGGAGTGGCTTCGGGGGTACGCAGTATTTT. The encoded protein is CASSPRGSGFGGTQYF.